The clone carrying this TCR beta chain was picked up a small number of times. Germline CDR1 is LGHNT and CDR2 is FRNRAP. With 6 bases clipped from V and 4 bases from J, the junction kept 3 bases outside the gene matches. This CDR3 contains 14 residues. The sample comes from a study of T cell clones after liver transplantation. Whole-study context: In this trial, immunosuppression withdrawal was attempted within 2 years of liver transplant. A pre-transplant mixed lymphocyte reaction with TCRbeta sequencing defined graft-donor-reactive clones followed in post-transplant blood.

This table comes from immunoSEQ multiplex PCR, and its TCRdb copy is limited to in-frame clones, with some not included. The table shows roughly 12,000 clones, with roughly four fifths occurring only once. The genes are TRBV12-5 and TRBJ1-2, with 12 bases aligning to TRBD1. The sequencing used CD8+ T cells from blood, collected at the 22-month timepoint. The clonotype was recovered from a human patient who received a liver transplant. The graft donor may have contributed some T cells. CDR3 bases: TGTGCTAGTGGACGGGACAGGGGGCCCTATGGCTACACCTTC. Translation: CASGRDRGPYGYTF.